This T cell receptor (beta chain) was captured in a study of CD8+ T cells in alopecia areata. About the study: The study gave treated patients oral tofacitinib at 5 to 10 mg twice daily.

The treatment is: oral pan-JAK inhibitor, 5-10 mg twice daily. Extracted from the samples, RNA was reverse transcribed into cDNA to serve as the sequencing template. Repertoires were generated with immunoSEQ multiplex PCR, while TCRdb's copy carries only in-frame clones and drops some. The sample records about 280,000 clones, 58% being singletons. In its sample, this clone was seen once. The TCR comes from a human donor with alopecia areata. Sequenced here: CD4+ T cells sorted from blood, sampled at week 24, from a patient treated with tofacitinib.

The CDR3 DNA is TGTGCCTGGATGGGGGACGGTTCTGTCTCTGGCTACACCTTC. Amino acids: CAWMGDGSVSGYTF. The chain has TRBV30 and TRBJ1-2, with D tentatively TRBD1 (5 bases). Germline assignment: CDR1 GTSNPN and CDR2 SVGIG (reference sequence). The CDR3 length is 14 residues. V was cut by 4 bases and J by 7 bases, with 19 bases left in between.